The 22 T cell receptor beta chains below were found in one sample sequenced in a study of blood T cell repertoires in COVID-19. Sequencing used immunoSEQ multiplex PCR; TCRdb keeps in-frame clones, though not all of them. The sample lists under 150,000 clones, approximately 80% occurring once. The sequenced material came from peripheral blood. These receptors all stem from a woman aged 80 or over in a cohort sampled during active or convalescent COVID-19.

This sequence joins TRBV5-5 and TRBJ1-5, with D uncertain. Germline CDR1 is SGHKS and CDR2 is YYEKEE (reference sequence). Trimming stripped 1 base from V and 0 bases from J, with 8 bases between. The length of the CDR3 is 15 residues. CDR3 in amino acids: CASSLSGYSNQPQHF. The CDR3 bases are TGTGCCAGCAGCTTGTCGGGATATAGCAATCAGCCCCAGCATTTT. Full variable domain (outside the CDR3, taken from reference TRBV5-5 and TRBJ1-5): DAGVTQSPTHLIKTRGQQVTLRCSPISGHKSVSWYQQVLGQGPQFIFQYYEKEERGRGNFPDRFSARQFPNYSSELNVNALLLGDSALYLCASSLSGYSNQPQHFGDGTRLSIL.

The rearrangement uses TRBV11-2 and TRBJ2-2; 13 bases are shared with TRBD2. The junction had 4 bases not matched to a gene; V was cut back by 4 bases and J by 2 bases. Per the germline V gene, CDR1 is SGHAT and CDR2 is FQNNGV. This CDR3 has 17 residues. CDR3 sequence reads: CASSSGTSGANTGELFF. The CDR3 DNA reads as TGTGCCAGCAGCTCAGGGACTAGCGGGGCAAACACCGGGGAGCTGTTTTTT.

The rearrangement links TRBV5-4 to TRBJ2-2; weak D call: TRBD1 (5 bases). V was shortened by 4 bases and J by 1 base, with 14 bases between the two germline ends. Germline assignment: CDR1 SGHNT and CDR2 YYREEE (reference sequence). CDR3 length equals 16 residues. The chain's CDR3 is CASSLRQTRNTGELFF. Written as DNA, the CDR3 is TGTGCCAGCAGCCTACGACAGACCAGGAACACCGGGGAGCTGTTTTTT.

This chain joins TRBV7-8 and TRBJ2-5; D remains unclear. Deletions cut 7 bases from V and 5 bases from J, with 8 bases between. CDR1 and CDR2 from the germline V gene are SGHVS and FQNEAQ. The CDR3 is 11 amino acids. CDR3: CASTNLETQYF. The CDR3 DNA reads as TGTGCCAGCACCAATTTGGAGACCCAGTACTTC. Variable domain in full (rest from reference TRBV7-8 and TRBJ2-5): GAGVSQSPRYKVAKRGQDVALRCDPISGHVSLFWYQQALGQGPEFLTYFQNEAQLDKSGLPSDRFFAERPEGSVSTLKIQRTQQEDSAVYLCASTNLETQYFGPGTRLLVL.

The chain is built from TRBV6-5 and TRBJ1-1, with 9 bases lining up with TRBD1. V shed 5 bases, J shed 7 bases, and the junction held 8 bases outside the gene matches. Germline CDR1 MNHEY, CDR2 SVGAGI. CDR3 length: 14 residues. CDR3: CASSKTGGGFEAFF. DNA for the CDR3: TGTGCCAGCAGTAAAACAGGGGGCGGATTTGAAGCTTTCTTT.

This clone has only one observation. The V and J genes are TRBV28 and TRBJ1-2, with TRBD1 as a possible D gene (6 bases). The V gene lost 10 bases and the J gene lost 7 bases, with 22 bases spanning the gap. From germline, CDR1 is MDHEN and CDR2 SYDVKM. CDR3 length: 14 amino acids. The CDR3 spells CATLVPTGAAGYTF. The CDR3, as DNA: TGTGCCACCTTAGTTCCGACAGGAGCGGCTGGCTACACCTTC.

The V and J genes are TRBV5-6 and TRBJ1-1; D unresolved. Germline CDR1 reads SGHDT; CDR2 reads YYEEEE. The CDR3 has 17 amino acids. Trimming took 4 bases from V and 1 from J, leaving 20 bases between them. This CDR3 reads CASSTSHGLTWNTEAFF. CDR3 DNA sequence: TGTGCCAGCAGCACCAGCCATGGGCTGACCTGGAACACTGAAGCTTTCTTT.

This chain's CDR3 is CASREGQGVITDTQYF. The DNA for the CDR3 is TGTGCCAGCAGGGAGGGACAGGGGGTGATAACAGATACGCAGTATTTT. The chain uses TRBV7-9 and TRBJ2-3, with 11 bases identical to TRBD1. Looked up from germline, CDR1 is SEHNR and CDR2 is FQNEAQ (reference sequence). Trimming cost V 6 bases and J 3 bases; bases outside gene matches: 8. CDR3 length: 16 residues.

The rearrangement joins TRBV2 to TRBJ2-1; D remains ambiguous. The CDR3 is 14 amino acids. Per the germline V gene, CDR1 is SNHLY and CDR2 is FYNNEI. V was trimmed by 1 base and J by 7 bases, leaving 11 bases between them. The CDR3 DNA follows: TGTGCCAGCAGTGAAGAGAACTTCTCAAATGAGCAGTTCTTC. Amino acids: CASSEENFSNEQFF.

This clone was observed a single time. The CDR3 spells CASSQTFAGANVLTF. CDR3 in DNA: TGCGCCAGCAGCCAGACTTTTGCCGGGGCCAACGTCCTGACTTTC. This chain links TRBV5-1 with TRBJ2-6; D ambiguous. Trimming stripped 4 bases from V and 4 bases from J, with 12 bases between. There are 15 residues in the CDR3. The germline V gene has CDR1 SGHRS and CDR2 YFSETQ.

This chain's CDR3 is CASSEKDISNQPQHF. The CDR3 DNA is TGTGCCAGCAGCGAAAAGGACATAAGCAATCAGCCCCAGCATTTT. This chain uses TRBV2 with TRBJ1-5; D is possibly TRBD1 (5 bases). Germline-derived CDR1 and CDR2 are SNHLY and FYNNEI. V dropped 6 bases and J dropped 1 base, with 13 bases sitting between them. This CDR3 spans 15 amino acids.

The chain couples TRBV5-4 to TRBJ1-1; the D is unclear. The germline V and J ends were trimmed by 3 bases and 0 bases, with 12 bases remaining between them. The CDR3 is made up of 15 amino acids. Per the germline V gene, CDR1 is SGHNT and CDR2 is YYREEE (reference sequence). In DNA, the CDR3 is TGTGCCAGCAGCTCGGGAGTCGGATTGAACACTGAAGCTTTCTTT. It yields the protein CASSSGVGLNTEAFF.

V is TRBV27 and J is TRBJ1-6; 8 bases map to TRBD1. CDR1 is MNHEY, CDR2 SMNVEV, per germline (reference sequence). Trimming removed 6 bases from V and 14 bases from J; junction bases left unmatched: 15. This CDR3 spans 15 amino acids. CDR3 nucleotide sequence: TGTGCCAGCAGGGGACAGGCGACATCTTTAAAGACCCTCCACTTT. Translated: CASRGQATSLKTLHF.

The chain links TRBV5-6 to TRBJ2-5, with D tentatively TRBD2 (6 bases). Per germline, CDR1 SGHDT and CDR2 YYEEEE. The CDR3 is 16 residues long. The V end lost 2 bases, the J end lost 2 bases, and 16 bases lay between the germline ends. This CDR3 is CASSLRGAGPQETQYF. DNA of the CDR3: TGTGCCAGCAGCTTAAGGGGCGCGGGGCCTCAAGAGACCCAGTACTTC.

The rearrangement links TRBV27 to TRBJ2-1; weak D call: TRBD1 (7 bases). CDR1 MNHEY and CDR2 SMNVEV come from the germline V gene (reference sequence). The CDR3 runs to 16 residues. The V and J ends lost 0 bases and 7 bases respectively, with 16 bases between them. The CDR3 region is CASSLSPGGYKNEQFF. CDR3 nucleotides: TGTGCCAGCAGTTTATCCCCAGGGGGGTACAAAAATGAGCAGTTCTTC.

The chain employs TRBV7-2 and TRBJ2-3; maybe TRBD2 (7 bases). This CDR3 has 15 amino acids. Trimming left V 4 bases short and J 6 bases short, with 17 bases between. The germline V gene encodes CDR1 SGHTA and CDR2 FQGNSA. CDR3 protein: CASSSLGGGVDTQYF. The DNA of the CDR3 is TGTGCCAGCAGCTCCCTAGGGGGGGGCGTCGATACGCAGTATTTT.

V and J are TRBV4-1 and TRBJ1-1; 8 nucleotides match TRBD1. Germline CDR1 reads MGHRA; CDR2 reads YSYEKL. The length of the CDR3 is 15 residues. V trimming: 4 bases; J trimming: 11 bases; junction bases outside the gene matches: 15. The CDR3 coding sequence is TGCGCCAGCAGCCCTAGTGGACAGGGTCGGGGTGTCGCTTTCTTT. Translated, it gives CASSPSGQGRGVAFF.

This chain joins TRBV15 and TRBJ1-4; D is unresolved. Germline V CDR1 and CDR2: LNHNV, YYDKDF (reference sequence). V lost 4 bases, J lost 8 bases, and 14 bases lay in between. The CDR3 runs to 14 residues. The chain's CDR3 is CATSMEASAEKLFF. In DNA form, the CDR3 reads TGTGCCACCAGCATGGAGGCGTCGGCAGAAAAACTGTTTTTT.

The V and J genes are TRBV7-9 and TRBJ2-7, with D possibly being TRBD2 (5 bases). V was cut by 3 bases and J by 2 bases, with 11 bases left in between. The CDR3 consists of 14 residues. Per germline, CDR1 SEHNR and CDR2 FQNEAQ (reference sequence). CDR3 DNA sequence: TGTGCCAGCAGCTTGGGTGGAGGCCCCTACGAGCAGTACTTC. It translates to CASSLGGGPYEQYF.

This clone was found a few times. The chain combines TRBV2 with TRBJ2-7; D is perhaps TRBD1 (6 bases). The germline V gene encodes CDR1 SNHLY and CDR2 FYNNEI. The CDR3 consists of 13 residues. The DNA for the CDR3 is TGTGCCAGCAGTGTAAGCCGGGACACACAAGCTCGCGTC. Amino acid sequence: CASSVSRDTQARV.

This chain links TRBV19 with TRBJ2-7; 7 bases map to TRBD2. In germline, CDR1 is LNHDA, CDR2 SQIVND (reference sequence). The V and J ends lost 6 bases and 2 bases, in that order; junction bases with no gene match: 10. This CDR3 has 15 residues. CDR3 protein: CASSRLPSGTYEQYF. The DNA of the CDR3 is TGTGCCAGTAGCCGGTTGCCTAGCGGAACCTACGAGCAGTACTTC.

The rearrangement uses TRBV6-1 and TRBJ1-2; 7 nucleotides align to TRBD1. The trim removed 3 bases at V and 6 bases at J, leaving 10 bases unmatched. The CDR3 contains 15 residues. From germline, CDR1 is MNHNS and CDR2 SASEGT. CDR3 region: CASSERGPRSHGYTF. In nucleotides, the CDR3 is TGTGCCAGCAGTGAGAGGGGGCCTCGGTCTCATGGCTACACCTTC.